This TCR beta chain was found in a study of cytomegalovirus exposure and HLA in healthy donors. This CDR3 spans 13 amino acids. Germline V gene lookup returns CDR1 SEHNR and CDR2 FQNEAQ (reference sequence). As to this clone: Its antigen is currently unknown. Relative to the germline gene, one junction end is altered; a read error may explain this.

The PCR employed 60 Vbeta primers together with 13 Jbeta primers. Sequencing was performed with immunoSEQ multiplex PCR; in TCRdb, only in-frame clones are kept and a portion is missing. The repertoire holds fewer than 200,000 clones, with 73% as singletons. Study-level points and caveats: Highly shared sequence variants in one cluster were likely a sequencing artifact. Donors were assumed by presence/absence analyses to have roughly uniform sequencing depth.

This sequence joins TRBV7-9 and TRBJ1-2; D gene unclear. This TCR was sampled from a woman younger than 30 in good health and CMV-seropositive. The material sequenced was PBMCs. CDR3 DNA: TGTTCCAGCAGCTTTCCCAAAAACTATGGCTACACCTTC. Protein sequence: CSSSFPKNYGYTF. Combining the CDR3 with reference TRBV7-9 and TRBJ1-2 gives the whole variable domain DTGVSQNPRHKITKRGQNVTFRCDPISEHNRLYWYRQTLGQGPEFLTYFQNEAQLEKSRLLSDRFSAERPKGSFSTLEIQRTEQGDSAMYLCSSSFPKNYGYTFGSGTRLTVV.